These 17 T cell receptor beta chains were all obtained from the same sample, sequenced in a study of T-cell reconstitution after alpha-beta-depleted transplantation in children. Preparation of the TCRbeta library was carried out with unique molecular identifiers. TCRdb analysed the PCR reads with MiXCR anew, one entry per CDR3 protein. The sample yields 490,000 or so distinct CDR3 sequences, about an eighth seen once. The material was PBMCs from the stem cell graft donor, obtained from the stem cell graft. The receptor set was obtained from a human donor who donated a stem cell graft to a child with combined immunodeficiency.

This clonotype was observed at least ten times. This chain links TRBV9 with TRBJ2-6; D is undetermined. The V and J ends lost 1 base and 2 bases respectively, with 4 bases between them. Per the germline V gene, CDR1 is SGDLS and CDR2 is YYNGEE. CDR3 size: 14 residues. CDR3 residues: CASSVRAGANVLTF. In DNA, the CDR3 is TGTGCCAGCAGCGTACGGGCTGGGGCCAACGTCCTGACTTTC.

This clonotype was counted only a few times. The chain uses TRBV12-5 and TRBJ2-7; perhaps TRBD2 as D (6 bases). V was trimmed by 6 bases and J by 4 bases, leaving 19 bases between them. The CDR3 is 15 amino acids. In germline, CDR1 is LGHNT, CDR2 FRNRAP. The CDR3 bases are TGTGCTAGTGGCCCCGGTTCGGTAGCGGTATACGAGCAGTACTTC. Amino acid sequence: CASGPGSVAVYEQYF.

Here the CDR3 reads CSVGPPRLAGASNEQFF. The CDR3 DNA sequence: TGCAGCGTTGGGCCCCCAAGACTAGCGGGAGCTTCCAATGAGCAGTTCTTC. The chain has TRBV29-1 and TRBJ2-1; 12 bases fit TRBD2. The CDR3 spans 17 residues. Germline trimming cut 4 bases from V and 6 bases from J; bases unmatched to any gene: 13. Per germline, CDR1 SQVTM and CDR2 ANQGSEA.

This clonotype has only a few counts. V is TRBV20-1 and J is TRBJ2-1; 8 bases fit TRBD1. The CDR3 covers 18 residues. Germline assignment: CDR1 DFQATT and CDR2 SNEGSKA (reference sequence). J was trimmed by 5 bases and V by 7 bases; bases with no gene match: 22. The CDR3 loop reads CSVQWARGPLRGNNEQFF. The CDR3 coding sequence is TGCAGTGTTCAGTGGGCCAGGGGGCCTCTAAGAGGAAACAATGAGCAGTTCTTC.

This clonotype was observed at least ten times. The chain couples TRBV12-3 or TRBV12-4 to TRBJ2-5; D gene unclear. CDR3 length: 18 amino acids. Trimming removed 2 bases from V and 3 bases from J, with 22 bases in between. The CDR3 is CASSLRVRSPPLKETQYF. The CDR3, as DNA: TGTGCCAGCAGTTTAAGGGTGCGGTCCCCCCCCCTTAAAGAGACCCAGTACTTC.

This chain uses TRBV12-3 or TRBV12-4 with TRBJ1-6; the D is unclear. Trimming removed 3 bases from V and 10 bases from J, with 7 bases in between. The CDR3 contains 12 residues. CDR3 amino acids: CASSLSQSPLHF. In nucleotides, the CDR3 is TGTGCCAGCAGTTTGTCTCAATCACCCCTCCACTTT.

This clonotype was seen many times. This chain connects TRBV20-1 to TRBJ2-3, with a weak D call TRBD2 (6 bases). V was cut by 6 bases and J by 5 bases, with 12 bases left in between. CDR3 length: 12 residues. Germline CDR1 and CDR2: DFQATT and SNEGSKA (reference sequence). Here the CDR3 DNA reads TGCAGTGCCGGGAGAGGTCGAGATACGCAGTATTTT. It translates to CSAGRGRDTQYF.

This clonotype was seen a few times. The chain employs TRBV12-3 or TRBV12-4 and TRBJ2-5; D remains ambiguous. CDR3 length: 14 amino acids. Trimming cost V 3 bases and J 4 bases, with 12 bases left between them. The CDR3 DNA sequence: TGTGCCAGCAGTTTGGGCTACACGGGAGAGACCCAGTACTTC. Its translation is CASSLGYTGETQYF.

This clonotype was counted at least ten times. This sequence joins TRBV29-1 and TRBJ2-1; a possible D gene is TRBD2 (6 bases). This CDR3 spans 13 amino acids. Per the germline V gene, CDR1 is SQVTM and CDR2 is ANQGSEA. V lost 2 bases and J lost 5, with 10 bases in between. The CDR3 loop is CSVERDFNNEQFF. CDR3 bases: TGCAGCGTTGAACGGGACTTCAACAATGAGCAGTTCTTC.

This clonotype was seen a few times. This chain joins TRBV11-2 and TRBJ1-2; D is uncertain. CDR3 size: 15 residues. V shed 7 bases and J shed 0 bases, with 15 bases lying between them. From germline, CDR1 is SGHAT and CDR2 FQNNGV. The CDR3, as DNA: TGTGCCAGCAACCCAGAGGGCACTACTAACTATGGCTACACCTTC. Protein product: CASNPEGTTNYGYTF. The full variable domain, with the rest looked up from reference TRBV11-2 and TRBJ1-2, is EAGVAQSPRYKIIEKRQSVAFWCNPISGHATLYWYQQILGQGPKLLIQFQNNGVVDDSQLPKDRFSAERLKGVDSTLKIQPAKLEDSAVYLCASNPEGTTNYGYTFGSGTRLTVV.

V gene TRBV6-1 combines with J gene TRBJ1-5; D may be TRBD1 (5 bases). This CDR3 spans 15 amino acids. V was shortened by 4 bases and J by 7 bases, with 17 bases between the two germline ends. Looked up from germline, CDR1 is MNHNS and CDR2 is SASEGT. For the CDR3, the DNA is TGTGCCAGCAGTGCAGGCGGGTTCGGGGGGCAGCCCCAGCATTTT. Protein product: CASSAGGFGGQPQHF.

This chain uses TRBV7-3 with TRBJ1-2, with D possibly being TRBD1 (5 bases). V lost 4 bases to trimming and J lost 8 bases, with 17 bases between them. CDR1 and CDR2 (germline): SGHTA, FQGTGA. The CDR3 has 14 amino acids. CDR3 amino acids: CASSYDSSSGGYTF. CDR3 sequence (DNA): TGTGCCAGCAGCTACGACAGCTCCAGTGGGGGCTACACCTTC.

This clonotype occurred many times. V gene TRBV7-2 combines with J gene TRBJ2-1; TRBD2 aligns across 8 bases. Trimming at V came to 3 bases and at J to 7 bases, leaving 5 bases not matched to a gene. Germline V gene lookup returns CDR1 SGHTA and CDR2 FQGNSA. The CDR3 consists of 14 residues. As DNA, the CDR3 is TGTGCCAGCAGCTTGCTTGGCGGGGGGAATGAGCAGTTCTTC. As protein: CASSLLGGGNEQFF.

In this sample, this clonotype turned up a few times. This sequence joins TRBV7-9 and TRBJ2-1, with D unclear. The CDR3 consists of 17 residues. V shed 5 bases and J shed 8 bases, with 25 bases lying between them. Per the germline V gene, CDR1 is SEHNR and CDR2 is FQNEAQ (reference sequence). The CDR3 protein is CASSDRGQTFTGDEQFF. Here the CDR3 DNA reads TGTGCCAGCAGCGACCGAGGCCAAACTTTTACTGGCGATGAGCAGTTCTTC.

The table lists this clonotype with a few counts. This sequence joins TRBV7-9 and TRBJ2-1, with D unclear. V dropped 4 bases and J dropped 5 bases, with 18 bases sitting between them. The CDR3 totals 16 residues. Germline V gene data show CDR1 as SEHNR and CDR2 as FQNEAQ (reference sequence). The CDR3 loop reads CASSSTRNVADNEQFF. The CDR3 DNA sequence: TGTGCCAGCAGCTCCACGAGAAATGTGGCGGACAATGAGCAGTTCTTC.

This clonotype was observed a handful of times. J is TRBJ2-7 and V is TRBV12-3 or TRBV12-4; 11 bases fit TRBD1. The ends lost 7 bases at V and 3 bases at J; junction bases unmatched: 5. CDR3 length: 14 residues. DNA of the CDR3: TGTGCCAGCAAGCGGACAGGGGGCGGCTACGAGCAGTACTTC. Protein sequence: CASKRTGGGYEQYF.

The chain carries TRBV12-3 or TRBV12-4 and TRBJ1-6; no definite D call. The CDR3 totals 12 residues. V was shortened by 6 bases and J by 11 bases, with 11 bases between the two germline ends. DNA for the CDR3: TGTGCCAGCAGACGGACTACGACACCCCTCCACTTT. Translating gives CASRRTTTPLHF.